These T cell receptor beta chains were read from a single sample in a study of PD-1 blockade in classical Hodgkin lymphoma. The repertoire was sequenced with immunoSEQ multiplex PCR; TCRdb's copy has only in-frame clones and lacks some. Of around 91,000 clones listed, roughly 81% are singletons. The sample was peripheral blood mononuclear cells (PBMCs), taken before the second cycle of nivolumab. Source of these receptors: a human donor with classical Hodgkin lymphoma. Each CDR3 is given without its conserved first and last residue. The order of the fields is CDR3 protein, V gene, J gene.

CDR3 protein: ATSQDSLYTDTQY; V gene: TRBV15; J gene: TRBJ2-3
CDR3 protein: ASSLWTVNTEAF; V gene: TRBV28; J gene: TRBJ1-1
CDR3 protein: ASSLSTNLAGGANEQF; V gene: TRBV7-2; J gene: TRBJ2-1
CDR3 protein: ASSLDGRTNTEAF; V gene: TRBV5-1; J gene: TRBJ1-1
CDR3 protein: ASSTDGGRPQETQY; V gene: TRBV5-4; J gene: TRBJ2-5
CDR3 protein: ASSPQGTRYEQY; V gene: TRBV5-1; J gene: TRBJ2-7
CDR3 protein: ASSLPKGNEQF; V gene: TRBV13; J gene: TRBJ2-1
CDR3 protein: ASSVYGSSSYNEQF; V gene: TRBV9; J gene: TRBJ2-1
CDR3 protein: ASSIGGSLRDSPLGEQY; V gene: TRBV19; J gene: TRBJ2-7
CDR3 protein: ASSQLGPGQGNTEAF; V gene: TRBV5-1; J gene: TRBJ1-1
CDR3 protein: ASSLRDRAWETQY; V gene: TRBV6-5; J gene: TRBJ2-5
CDR3 protein: ASSQDGGTFYGYT; V gene: TRBV4-3; J gene: TRBJ1-2
CDR3 protein: ASRNDSGRGGTQY; V gene: TRBV7-9; J gene: TRBJ2-5
CDR3 protein: ASSQGGDEKLF; V gene: TRBV19; J gene: TRBJ1-4
CDR3 protein: ASGLTTNTGELF; V gene: TRBV5-1; J gene: TRBJ2-2
CDR3 protein: ASSLGGWELF; V gene: TRBV5-4; J gene: TRBJ2-2
CDR3 protein: ASSMVSGWDQPQH; V gene: TRBV19; J gene: TRBJ1-5
CDR3 protein: ASSTGTGRNEQF; V gene: TRBV7-9; J gene: TRBJ2-1
CDR3 protein: AISWGPNYGYT; V gene: TRBV19; J gene: TRBJ1-2
CDR3 protein: SVGRVSEQY; V gene: TRBV20-1; J gene: TRBJ2-7
CDR3 protein: ATVQGARGYT; V gene: TRBV6-5; J gene: TRBJ1-2
CDR3 protein: ASSLLAGGEQY; V gene: TRBV13; J gene: TRBJ2-7
CDR3 protein: ASSFKVAPYNEQF; V gene: TRBV5-8; J gene: TRBJ2-1
CDR3 protein: ASSPQDRPWDGYT; V gene: TRBV6-6; J gene: TRBJ1-2
CDR3 protein: ASKGGGNNEQF; V gene: TRBV7-9; J gene: TRBJ2-1
CDR3 protein: ASSFGDTTGELF; V gene: TRBV5-1; J gene: TRBJ2-2
CDR3 protein: ASNVRGGAGGPSTDTQY; V gene: TRBV9; J gene: TRBJ2-3
CDR3 protein: ASSPGLHGEQY; V gene: TRBV10-1; J gene: TRBJ2-7
CDR3 protein: ASSLEPQETQY; V gene: TRBV5-4; J gene: TRBJ2-5
CDR3 protein: ASSTGDHYSNQPQH; V gene: TRBV30; J gene: TRBJ1-5
CDR3 protein: SGGGASGMSTDTQY; V gene: TRBV29-1; J gene: TRBJ2-3
CDR3 protein: ASSLGVRAF; V gene: TRBV5-8; J gene: TRBJ1-1
CDR3 protein: ASSPRTDLTEAF; V gene: TRBV7-6; J gene: TRBJ1-1